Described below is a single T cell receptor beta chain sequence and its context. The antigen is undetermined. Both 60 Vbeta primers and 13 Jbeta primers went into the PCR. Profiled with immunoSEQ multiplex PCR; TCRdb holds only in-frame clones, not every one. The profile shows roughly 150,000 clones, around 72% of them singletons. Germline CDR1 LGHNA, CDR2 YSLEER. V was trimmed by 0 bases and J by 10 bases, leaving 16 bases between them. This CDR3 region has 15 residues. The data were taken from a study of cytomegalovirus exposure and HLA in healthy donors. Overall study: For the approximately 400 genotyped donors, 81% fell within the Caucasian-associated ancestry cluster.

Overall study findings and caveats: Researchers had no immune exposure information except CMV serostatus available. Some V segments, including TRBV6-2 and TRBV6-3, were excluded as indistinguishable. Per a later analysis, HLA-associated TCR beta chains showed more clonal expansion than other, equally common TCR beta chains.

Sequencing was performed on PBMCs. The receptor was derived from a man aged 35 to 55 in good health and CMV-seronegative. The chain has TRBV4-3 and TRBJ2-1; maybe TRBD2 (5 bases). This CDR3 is CASSQDGGSALEQFF. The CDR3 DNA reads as TGCGCCAGCAGCCAAGACGGTGGGAGTGCTTTAGAGCAGTTCTTC.